The rows below give T cell receptor beta chains drawn from one sample of a study of yellow fever vaccine responses in identical twins. TCRdb re-called the RT-PCR reads through MiXCR, storing one row per CDR3 protein. The sample records under 1,300 distinct CDR3 sequences, around 77% being singletons. Sequenced material: T cells from blood (PBMCs), unsorted or a sorted subset (not recorded which), taken before or after yellow fever vaccination (not recorded which). Every receptor here comes from a female donor who received the yellow fever vaccine. Both conserved end residues are part of each CDR3. A D gene is named only where the DNA matches it firmly. Part of the rows lack a size; the others show once, few, many or a class for expanded clones.

TRBJ2-1	TRBV11-1	NA	NA	CASSITSYSYNEQFF	TGTGCCAGCAGCATTACTAGCTACTCCTACAATGAGCAGTTCTTC
TRBJ1-1	TRBV15	NA	TRBD1	CATSRVLGQGNTEAFF	TGTGCCACCAGCAGAGTCCTTGGACAGGGGAACACTGAAGCTTTCTTT
TRBJ2-2	TRBV11-1	NA	TRBD1	CASILTGGSTGELFF	TGTGCCAGCATACTGACAGGGGGGAGCACCGGGGAGCTGTTTTTT
TRBJ1-2	TRBV4-1	NA	NA	CASSWRGTDYGYTF	TGCGCCAGCAGCTGGCGGGGGACGGACTATGGCTACACCTTC
TRBJ2-3	TRBV29-1	NA	NA	CSVGGRGTDTQYF	TGCAGCGTTGGGGGACGGGGCACAGATACGCAGTATTTT
TRBJ1-1	TRBV27	NA	NA	CASSLEQHTEAFF	TGTGCCAGCAGTTTAGAACAGCACACTGAAGCTTTCTTT
TRBJ1-1	TRBV4-3	NA	NA	CASSQRYAPGEAFF	TGCGCCAGCAGCCAACGATATGCTCCTGGGGAAGCTTTCTTT
TRBJ2-2	TRBV5-1	once	NA	CASSLFGSGELFF	TGCGCCAGCAGCTTGTTTGGATCCGGGGAGCTGTTTTTT
TRBJ2-1	TRBV20-1	NA	TRBD2	CSAPGLAGDYNEQFF	TGCAGTGCCCCGGGACTAGCGGGAGATTACAATGAGCAGTTCTTC
TRBJ2-7	TRBV29-1	NA	NA	CSVGDATGEQYF	TGCAGCGTTGGGGACGCTACGGGGGAGCAGTACTTC
TRBJ2-2	TRBV10-1	NA	NA	CASSSGTETGELFF	TGCGCCAGCAGCTCCGGGACGGAGACCGGGGAGCTGTTTTTT
TRBJ2-7	TRBV10-3	NA	NA	CAISEVGGASYEQYF	TGTGCCATCAGTGAAGTAGGAGGGGCCTCCTACGAGCAGTACTTC
TRBJ1-4	TRBV11-3	few	NA	CASSEQGGDEKLFF	TGTGCCAGCAGCGAACAGGGAGGGGACGAAAAACTGTTTTTT
TRBJ1-2	TRBV10-1	NA	TRBD1	CASSEGTGPEGYTF	TGCGCCAGCAGTGAGGGGACAGGGCCGGAAGGCTACACCTTC
TRBJ1-1	TRBV30	NA	NA	CAWSVLGGTEAFF	TGTGCCTGGAGTGTACTGGGGGGCACTGAAGCTTTCTTT
TRBJ2-5	TRBV11-1	NA	NA	CASSLPGRGYQETQYF	TGTGCCAGCAGTCTACCGGGACGGGGGTACCAAGAGACCCAGTACTTC
TRBJ2-1	TRBV24-1	NA	NA	CATSDLGYEQFF	TGTGCCACCAGTGACCTCGGTTATGAGCAGTTCTTC
TRBJ2-1	TRBV7-9	NA	NA	CASSFDLLDEQFF	TGTGCCAGCAGCTTTGATCTCCTAGATGAGCAGTTCTTC
TRBJ2-1	TRBV6-1	NA	NA	CASTRGLRNEQFF	TGTGCCAGCACCCGTGGGTTACGGAATGAGCAGTTCTTC
TRBJ2-5	TRBV6-5	few	NA	CASSYPAGEGQETQYF	TGTGCCAGCAGTTACCCCGCCGGCGAGGGACAAGAGACCCAGTACTTC
TRBJ2-1	TRBV4-3	once	TRBD2	CASSPSGSSYNEQFF	TGCGCCAGCAGCCCTAGCGGGAGCTCCTACAATGAGCAGTTCTTC
TRBJ2-1	TRBV10-1	NA	TRBD2	CASSPQRGTRKLYNEQFF	TGCGCCAGCAGTCCTCAAAGGGGGACTAGGAAGCTATACAATGAGCAGTTCTTC